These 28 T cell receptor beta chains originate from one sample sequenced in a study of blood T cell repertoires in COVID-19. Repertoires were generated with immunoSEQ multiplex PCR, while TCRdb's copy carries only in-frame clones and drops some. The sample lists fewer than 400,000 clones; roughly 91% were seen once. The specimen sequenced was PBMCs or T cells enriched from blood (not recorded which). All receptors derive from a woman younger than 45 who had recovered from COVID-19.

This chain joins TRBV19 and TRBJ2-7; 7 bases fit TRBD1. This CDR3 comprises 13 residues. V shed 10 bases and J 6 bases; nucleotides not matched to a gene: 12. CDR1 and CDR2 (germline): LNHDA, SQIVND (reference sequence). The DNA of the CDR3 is TGTGCCACGACGACAGGGAACGGGATCGAGCAGTACTTC. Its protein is CATTTGNGIEQYF.

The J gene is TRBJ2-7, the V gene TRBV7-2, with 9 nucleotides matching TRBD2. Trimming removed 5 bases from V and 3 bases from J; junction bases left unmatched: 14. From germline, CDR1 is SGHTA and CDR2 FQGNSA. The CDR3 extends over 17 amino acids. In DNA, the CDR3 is TGTGCCAGCAGCCCTAGGACTAGCGAGAACGCCGACTACGAGCAGTACTTC. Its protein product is CASSPRTSENADYEQYF.

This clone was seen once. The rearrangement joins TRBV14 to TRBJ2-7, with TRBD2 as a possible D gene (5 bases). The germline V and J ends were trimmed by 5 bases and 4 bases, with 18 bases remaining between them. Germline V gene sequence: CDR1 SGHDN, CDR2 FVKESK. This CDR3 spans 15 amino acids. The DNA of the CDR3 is TGTGCCAGCAGCGTAGGGCTTCCGACTACTTACGAGCAGTACTTC. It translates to CASSVGLPTTYEQYF.

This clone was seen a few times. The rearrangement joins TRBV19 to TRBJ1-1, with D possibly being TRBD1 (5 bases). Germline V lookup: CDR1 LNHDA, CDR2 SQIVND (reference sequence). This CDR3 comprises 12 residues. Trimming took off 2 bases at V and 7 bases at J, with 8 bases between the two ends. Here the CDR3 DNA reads TGTGCCAGTAGTATATTCCAGGGTGAAGCTTTCTTT. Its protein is CASSIFQGEAFF.

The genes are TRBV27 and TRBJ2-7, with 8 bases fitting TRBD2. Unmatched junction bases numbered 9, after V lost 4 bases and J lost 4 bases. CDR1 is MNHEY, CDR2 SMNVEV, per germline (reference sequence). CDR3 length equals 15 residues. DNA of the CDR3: TGTGCCAGCAGTTCCCGTTTTAGCGGGACATACGAGCAGTACTTC. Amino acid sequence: CASSSRFSGTYEQYF.

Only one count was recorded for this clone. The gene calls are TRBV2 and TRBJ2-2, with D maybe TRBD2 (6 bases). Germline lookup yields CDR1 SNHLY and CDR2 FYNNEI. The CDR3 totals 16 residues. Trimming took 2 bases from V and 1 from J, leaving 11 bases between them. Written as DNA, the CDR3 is TGTGCCAGCAGTGAACCCGCGGGAAAGAACACCGGGGAGCTGTTTTTT. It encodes CASSEPAGKNTGELFF.

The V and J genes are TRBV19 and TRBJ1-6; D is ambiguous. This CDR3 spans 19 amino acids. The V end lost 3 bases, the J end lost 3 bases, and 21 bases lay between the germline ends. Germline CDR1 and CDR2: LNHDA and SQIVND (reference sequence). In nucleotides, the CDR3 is TGTGCCAGTAGTATCGGACGTGTGCGGGCCAGCTTCTATAATTCACCCCTCCACTTT. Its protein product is CASSIGRVRASFYNSPLHF.

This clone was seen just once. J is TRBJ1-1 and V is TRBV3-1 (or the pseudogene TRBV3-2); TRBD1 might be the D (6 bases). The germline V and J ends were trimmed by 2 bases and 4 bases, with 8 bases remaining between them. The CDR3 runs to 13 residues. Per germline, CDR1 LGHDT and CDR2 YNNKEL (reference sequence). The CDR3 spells CASSQQGSTEAFF. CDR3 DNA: TGTGCCAGCAGCCAACAGGGGAGCACTGAAGCTTTCTTT.

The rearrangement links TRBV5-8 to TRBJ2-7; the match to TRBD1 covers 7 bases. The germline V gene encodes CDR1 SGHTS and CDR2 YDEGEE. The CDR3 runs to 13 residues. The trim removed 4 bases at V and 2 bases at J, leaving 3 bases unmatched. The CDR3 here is CASSRGQPYEQYF. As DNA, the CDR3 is TGTGCCAGCAGCCGGGGACAGCCCTACGAGCAGTACTTC. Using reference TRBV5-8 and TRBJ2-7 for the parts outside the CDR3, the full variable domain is EAGVTQSPTHLIKTRGQQATLRCSPISGHTSVYWYQQALGLGLQFLLWYDEGEERNRGNFPPRFSGRQFPNYSSELNVNALELEDSALYLCASSRGQPYEQYFGPGTRLTVT.

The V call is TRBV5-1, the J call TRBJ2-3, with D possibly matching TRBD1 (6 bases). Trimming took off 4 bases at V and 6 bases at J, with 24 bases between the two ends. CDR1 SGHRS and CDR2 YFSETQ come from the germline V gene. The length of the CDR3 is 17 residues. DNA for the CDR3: TGCGCCAGCAGCGCACACCTCGTTGGGACACGAGGGGATACGCAGTATTTT. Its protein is CASSAHLVGTRGDTQYF.

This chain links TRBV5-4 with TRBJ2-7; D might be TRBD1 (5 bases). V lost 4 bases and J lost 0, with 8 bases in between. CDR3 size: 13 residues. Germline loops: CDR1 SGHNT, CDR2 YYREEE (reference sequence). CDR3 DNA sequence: TGTGCCAGCAGCGCCGGACACTCCTACGAGCAGTACTTC. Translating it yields CASSAGHSYEQYF.

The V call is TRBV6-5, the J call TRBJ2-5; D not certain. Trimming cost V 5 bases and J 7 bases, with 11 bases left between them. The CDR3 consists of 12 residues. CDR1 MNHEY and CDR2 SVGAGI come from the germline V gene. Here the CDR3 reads CASSSRWWTQYF. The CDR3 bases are TGTGCCAGCAGTAGCCGCTGGTGGACCCAGTACTTC.

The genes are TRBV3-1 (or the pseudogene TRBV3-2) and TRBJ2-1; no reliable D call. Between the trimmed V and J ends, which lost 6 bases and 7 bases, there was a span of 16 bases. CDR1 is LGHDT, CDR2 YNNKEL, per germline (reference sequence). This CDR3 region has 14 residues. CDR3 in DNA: TGTGCCAGCAGGTCTGCCTACCCGGTAAATGAGCAGTTCTTC. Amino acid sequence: CASRSAYPVNEQFF.

The CDR3: CARSLYRETSTDTQYF. DNA of the CDR3: TGTGCCAGAAGCCTCTACAGGGAAACTAGCACAGATACGCAGTATTTT. The chain joins TRBV5-3 to TRBJ2-3; maybe TRBD1 (6 bases). TRBV5-3 is assigned to the ORF class and has an uncertain function. This CDR3 comprises 16 residues. V was shortened by 4 bases and J by 0 bases, with 15 bases between the two germline ends.

In nucleotides, the CDR3 is TGTGCCAGCAGCCTGGGAGCGGGGCCCACAGATACGCAGTATTTT. It translates to CASSLGAGPTDTQYF. J is TRBJ2-3 and V is TRBV9; TRBD2 matches at 7 bases. The germline gives CDR1 SGDLS, CDR2 YYNGEE. The CDR3 is 15 amino acids. The trim removed 4 bases at V and 2 bases at J, leaving 7 bases unmatched.

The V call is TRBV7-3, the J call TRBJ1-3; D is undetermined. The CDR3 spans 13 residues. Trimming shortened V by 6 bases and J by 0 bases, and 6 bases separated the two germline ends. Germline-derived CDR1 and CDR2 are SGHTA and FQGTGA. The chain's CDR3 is CASSVDSGNTIYF. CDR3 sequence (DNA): TGTGCCAGCAGTGTAGACTCTGGAAACACCATATATTTT.

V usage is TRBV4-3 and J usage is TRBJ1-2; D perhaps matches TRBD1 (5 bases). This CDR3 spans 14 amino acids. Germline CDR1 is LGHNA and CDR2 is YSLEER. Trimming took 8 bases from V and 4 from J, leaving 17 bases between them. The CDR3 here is CASDGRTGIYGYTF. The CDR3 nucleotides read TGCGCCAGCGACGGACGAACAGGAATCTATGGCTACACCTTC.

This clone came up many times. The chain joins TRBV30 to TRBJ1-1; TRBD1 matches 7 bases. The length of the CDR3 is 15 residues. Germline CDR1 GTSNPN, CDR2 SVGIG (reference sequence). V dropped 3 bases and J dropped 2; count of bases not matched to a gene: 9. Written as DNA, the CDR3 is TGTGCCTGGAGACGCCCTGACAGGGAAAACACTGAAGCTTTCTTT. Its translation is CAWRRPDRENTEAFF.

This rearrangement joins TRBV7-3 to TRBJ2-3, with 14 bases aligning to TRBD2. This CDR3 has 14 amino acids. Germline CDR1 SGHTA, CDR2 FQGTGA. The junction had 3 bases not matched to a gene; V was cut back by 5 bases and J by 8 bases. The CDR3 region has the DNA TGTGCCAGCAGCGCGACTAGCGGGAGGGGTACGCAGTATTTT. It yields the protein CASSATSGRGTQYF.

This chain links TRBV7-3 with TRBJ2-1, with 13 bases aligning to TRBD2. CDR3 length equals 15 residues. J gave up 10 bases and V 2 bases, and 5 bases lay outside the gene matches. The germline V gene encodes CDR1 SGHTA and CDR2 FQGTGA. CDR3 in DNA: TGTGCCAGCAGCTTAGGACTAGCGGGAGTCAGCGAGCAGTTCTTC. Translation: CASSLGLAGVSEQFF.

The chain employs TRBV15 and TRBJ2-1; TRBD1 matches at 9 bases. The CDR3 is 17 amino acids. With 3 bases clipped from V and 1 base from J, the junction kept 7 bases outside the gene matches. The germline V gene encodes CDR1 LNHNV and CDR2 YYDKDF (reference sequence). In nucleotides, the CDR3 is TGTGCCACCAGCAGGAATTCCGGGACAGGGTCCTACAATGAGCAGTTCTTC. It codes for CATSRNSGTGSYNEQFF.

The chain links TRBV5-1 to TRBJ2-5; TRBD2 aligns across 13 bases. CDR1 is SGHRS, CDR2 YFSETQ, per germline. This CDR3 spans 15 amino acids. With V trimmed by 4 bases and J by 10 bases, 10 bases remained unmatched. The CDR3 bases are TGCGCCAGCAGCCCGACCTGGACTAGCGGGAGCGGCCAGTACTTC. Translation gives CASSPTWTSGSGQYF. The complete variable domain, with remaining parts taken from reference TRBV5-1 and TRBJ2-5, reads KAGVTQTPRYLIKTRGQQVTLSCSPISGHRSVSWYQQTPGQGLQFLFEYFSETQRNKGNFPGRFSGRQFSNSRSEMNVSTLELGDSALYLCASSPTWTSGSGQYFGPGTRLLVL.

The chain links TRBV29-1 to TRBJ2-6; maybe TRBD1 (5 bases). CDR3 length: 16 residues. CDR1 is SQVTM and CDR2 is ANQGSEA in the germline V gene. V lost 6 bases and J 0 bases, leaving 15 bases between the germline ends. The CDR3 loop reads CSVAGLSLSGANVLTF. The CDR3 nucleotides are TGCAGCGTAGCAGGGTTGTCCCTCTCTGGGGCCAACGTCCTGACTTTC.

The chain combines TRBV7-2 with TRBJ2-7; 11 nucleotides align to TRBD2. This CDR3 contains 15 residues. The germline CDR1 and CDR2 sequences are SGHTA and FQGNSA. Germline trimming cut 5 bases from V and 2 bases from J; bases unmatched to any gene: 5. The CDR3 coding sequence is TGTGCCAGCAGCCAACTAGCGGGGGCCCCCTACGAGCAGTACTTC. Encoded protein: CASSQLAGAPYEQYF.

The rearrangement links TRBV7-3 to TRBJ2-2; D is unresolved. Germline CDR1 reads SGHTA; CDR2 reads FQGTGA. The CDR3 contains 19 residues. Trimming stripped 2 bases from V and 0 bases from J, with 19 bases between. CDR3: CASSLGSSSMFANTGELFF. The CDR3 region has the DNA TGTGCCAGCAGCTTAGGCTCATCATCAATGTTCGCGAACACCGGGGAGCTGTTTTTT. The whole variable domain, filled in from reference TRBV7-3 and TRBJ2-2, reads GAGVSQTPSNKVTEKGKYVELRCDPISGHTALYWYRQSLGQGPEFLIYFQGTGAADDSGLPNDRFFAVRPEGSVSTLKIQRTERGDSAVYLCASSLGSSSMFANTGELFFGEGSRLTVL.

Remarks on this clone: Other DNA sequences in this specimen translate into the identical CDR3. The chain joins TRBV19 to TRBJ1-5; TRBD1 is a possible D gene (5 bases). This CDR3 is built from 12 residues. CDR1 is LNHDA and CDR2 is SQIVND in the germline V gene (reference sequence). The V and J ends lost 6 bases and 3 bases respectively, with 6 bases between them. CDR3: CASRDNNQPQHF. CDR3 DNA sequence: TGTGCCAGTAGGGACAACAATCAGCCCCAGCATTTT.

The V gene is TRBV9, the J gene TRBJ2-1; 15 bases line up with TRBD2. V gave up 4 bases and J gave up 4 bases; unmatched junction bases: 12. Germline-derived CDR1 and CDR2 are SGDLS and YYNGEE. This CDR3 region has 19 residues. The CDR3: CASSYVGGLAGGPYNEQFF. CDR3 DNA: TGTGCCAGCAGCTACGTGGGGGGACTAGCGGGAGGACCTTACAATGAGCAGTTCTTC.

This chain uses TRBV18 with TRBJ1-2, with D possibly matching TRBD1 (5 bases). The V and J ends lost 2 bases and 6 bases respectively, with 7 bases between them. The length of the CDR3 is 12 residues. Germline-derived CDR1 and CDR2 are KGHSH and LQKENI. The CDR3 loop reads CASSPGGNGYTF. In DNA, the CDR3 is TGTGCCAGCTCACCAGGGGGGAATGGCTACACCTTC.